This T cell receptor beta chain came from a study of blood T cell repertoires in COVID-19. Background on the study: Acute and convalescent COVID-19 samples came from the United States, Italy and Spain. Sources were T cells, B-cell-depleted T cells, or PBMCs; the material itself was cDNA or gDNA.

Clones were sequenced by immunoSEQ multiplex PCR, and TCRdb holds only the in-frame ones, with some missing. There are 120,000 to 150,000 clones in the sample; approximately 84% occur only once, and 3% to 4% lies in the top ten. Trimming left V 0 bases short and J 0 bases short, with 6 bases between. The CDR3 covers 14 residues. Germline V gene lookup returns CDR1 LGHDT and CDR2 YNNKEL (reference sequence). The study drew participants aged about 18 to 95 years from some 24 US areas. Sequencing was carried out using PBMCs or T cells enriched from blood (not recorded which). The rearrangement joins TRBV3-1 (or the pseudogene TRBV3-2) to TRBJ2-7; possibly TRBD1 for D (5 bases). This clonotype was obtained from a woman aged 50 to 60 with acute COVID-19. The CDR3 DNA is TGTGCCAGCAGCCAAGAGGACAACTCCTACGAGCAGTACTTC. Translation: CASSQEDNSYEQYF.